This TCR beta chain was profiled in a study of tumor and adjacent non-tumor tissue in lung cancer. The overall study: There were fewer than 15 adenocarcinoma, 2 squamous cell carcinoma and 1 small cell lung cancer cases. On average, productive TCRbeta reads reached about 4.17 million per sample.

Study-wide points: Tumor repertoires had a smaller top 100 clone share than normal lung.

V was clipped by 7 bases and J by 4 bases, with 16 bases between them. This CDR3 is 14 amino acids long. CDR1 MDHEN and CDR2 SYDVKM come from the germline V gene. Three rounds of nested PCR, following a modified ARM-PCR protocol, produced the TCRbeta library. One entry per CDR3 protein, called by TCRdb with MiXCR from the multiplex PCR reads. Counted here are about 75,000 distinct CDR3 sequences, less than 75% occurring once; the ten biggest clones make up about a quarter. In its sample, this clonotype was seen many times. Its antigen is not identified. RNA was extracted from bulk tissue without any cell sorting. The normal lung tissue was taken more than 3 cm from the tumor edge.

V gene TRBV28 combines with J gene TRBJ1-2; D may be TRBD1 (6 bases). The receptor was isolated from a woman between 50 and 59 years old with non-small cell lung cancer. Sequencing was done on a sample of distant non-tumor lung tissue. CDR3 sequence (DNA): TGTGCCAGCACTCCGGGACAAATTATCTATGGCTACACCTTC. Amino acid sequence: CASTPGQIIYGYTF.